These T cell receptor beta chains were read from a single sample in a study of CD8 T cells in Susac syndrome. MiXCR, applied by TCRdb to the immunoSEQ multiplex PCR reads, yields one record per CDR3 protein. The table shows 65,000 to 80,000 distinct CDR3 sequences, with more than 85% occurring only once. The specimen was CD8+ T cells from PBMCs. These receptors came from a human donor with multiple sclerosis. The CDR3 runs from the conserved cysteine through the conserved F or W. A D gene is named only where the DNA matches it firmly.

V gene	D gene	J gene	CDR3 protein	CDR3 DNA
TRBV4-1	TRBD2	TRBJ2-2	CASSQEPGLWTGELFF	TGCGCCAGCAGCCAAGAACCGGGACTATGGACCGGGGAGCTGTTTTTT
TRBV19	TRBD2	TRBJ2-7	CASSSGSGYEQYF	TGTGCCAGTAGTAGCGGGAGTGGTTACGAGCAGTACTTC
TRBV6-5	TRBD1	TRBJ2-1	CASAGQGANEQFF	TGTGCCAGCGCGGGACAGGGGGCCAATGAGCAGTTCTTC
TRBV24-1	NA	TRBJ2-3	CATSDFGTDTQYF	TGTGCCACCAGTGATTTTGGCACAGATACGCAGTATTTT
TRBV6-1	TRBD1	TRBJ1-2	CASSPVDRESNYGYTF	TGTGCCAGCAGCCCGGTAGACAGGGAGTCTAACTATGGCTACACCTTC
TRBV4-1	NA	TRBJ1-1	CASSQGAASNTEAFF	TGCGCCAGCAGCCAAGGGGCCGCCTCGAACACTGAAGCTTTCTTT
TRBV27	NA	TRBJ1-1	CASSTWGGLTEAFF	TGTGCCAGCAGTACATGGGGGGGGCTGACTGAAGCTTTCTTT
TRBV6-5	NA	TRBJ2-2	CASVNANTGELFF	TGTGCCAGCGTCAACGCGAACACCGGGGAGCTGTTTTTT
TRBV6-2/TRBV6-3	NA	TRBJ2-2	CASSYSLLVIGELFF	TGTGCCAGCAGTTACTCTTTACTAGTAATCGGGGAGCTGTTTTTT
TRBV27	NA	TRBJ1-1	CASSFWSGGTEAFF	TGTGCCAGCAGTTTCTGGTCCGGGGGGACTGAAGCTTTCTTT
TRBV9	NA	TRBJ1-2	CASSVGQVGHYGYTF	TGTGCCAGCAGCGTAGGACAGGTGGGGCATTATGGCTACACCTTC
TRBV7-9	NA	TRBJ1-2	CASSLAGDGYTF	TGTGCCAGCAGCTTAGCGGGGGATGGCTACACCTTC
TRBV29-1	TRBD1	TRBJ2-5	CSALTGDGETQYF	TGCAGCGCTCTGACAGGGGACGGAGAGACCCAGTACTTC
TRBV9	TRBD1	TRBJ2-2	CASSSSGTGDNTGELFF	TGTGCCAGCAGCTCATCCGGGACAGGCGACAACACCGGGGAGCTGTTTTTT
TRBV14	NA	TRBJ2-4	CASSQALSRIQYF	TGTGCCAGCAGCCAGGCCCTTAGCCGTATTCAGTACTTC
TRBV6-5	NA	TRBJ1-2	CASSYRASSGYTF	TGTGCCAGCAGTTATCGGGCATCCTCTGGCTACACCTTC
TRBV20-1	TRBD1	TRBJ1-5	CSAREGGGFRGNQPQHF	TGCAGTGCTAGGGAAGGGGGCGGATTTAGGGGCAATCAGCCCCAGCATTTT